The clone carrying this TCR beta chain has more than one count but fewer than ten. MiXCR, applied by TCRdb to the 5' RACE reads, yields one record per CDR3 protein. The sample lists hundreds of thousands of distinct CDR3 sequences, roughly 30% seen once, with roughly 6.1% in the top ten. This record comes from a study of identical twins' blood T cells. CDR1 is DFQATT and CDR2 is SNEGSKA in the germline V gene (reference sequence). V lost 3 bases and J lost 0; bases outside the gene matches: 2. This CDR3 has 15 residues. The receptor's source is a woman aged 18 to 55 in good health. The chain combines TRBV20-1 with TRBJ2-7, with 13 bases identical to TRBD2. What was sequenced was PBMCs. Here the CDR3 DNA reads TGCAGTGCTAGGGGGACTAGCGGGGCCTCCTACGAGCAGTACTTC. Residues: CSARGTSGASYEQYF.